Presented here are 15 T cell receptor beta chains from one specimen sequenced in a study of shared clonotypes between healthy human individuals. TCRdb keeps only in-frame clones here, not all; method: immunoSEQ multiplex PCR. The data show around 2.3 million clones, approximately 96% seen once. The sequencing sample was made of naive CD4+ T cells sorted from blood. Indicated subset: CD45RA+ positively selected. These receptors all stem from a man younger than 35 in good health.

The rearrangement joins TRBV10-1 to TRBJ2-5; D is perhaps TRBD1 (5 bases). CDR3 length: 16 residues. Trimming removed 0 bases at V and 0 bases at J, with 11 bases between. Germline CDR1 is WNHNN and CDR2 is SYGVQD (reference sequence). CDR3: CASSESGGRDQETQYF. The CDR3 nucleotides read TGCGCCAGCAGTGAGTCGGGCGGCAGGGACCAAGAGACCCAGTACTTC.

CDR3 loop: CASSARDTWYQETQYF. In DNA form, the CDR3 reads TGTGCCAGCAGCGCACGGGACACTTGGTACCAAGAGACCCAGTACTTC. The chain couples TRBV5-8 to TRBJ2-5; tentative D call: TRBD1 (6 bases). V gave up 4 bases and J gave up 0 bases, with 16 bases separating them. The germline gives CDR1 SGHTS, CDR2 YDEGEE. The CDR3 covers 16 residues. The full variable domain, in which reference TRBV5-8 and TRBJ2-5 provide the parts outside the CDR3, is EAGVTQSPTHLIKTRGQQATLRCSPISGHTSVYWYQQALGLGLQFLLWYDEGEERNRGNFPPRFSGRQFPNYSSELNVNALELEDSALYLCASSARDTWYQETQYFGPGTRLLVL.

In nucleotides, the CDR3 is TGTGCCAGCAGCGTAGCGAACAGCCTAGGAGTCTCTGGAAACACCATATATTTT. This sequence encodes CASSVANSLGVSGNTIYF. The V and J genes are TRBV9 and TRBJ1-3; D uncertain. Per the germline V gene, CDR1 is SGDLS and CDR2 is YYNGEE. This CDR3 has 18 amino acids. V dropped 0 bases and J dropped 0 bases, with 16 bases sitting between them.

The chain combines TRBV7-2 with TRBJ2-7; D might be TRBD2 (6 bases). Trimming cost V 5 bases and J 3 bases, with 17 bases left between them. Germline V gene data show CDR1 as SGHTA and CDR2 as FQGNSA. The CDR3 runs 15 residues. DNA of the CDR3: TGTGCCAGCAGCCCGCCGCTTAGCGGACACTACGAGCAGTACTTC. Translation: CASSPPLSGHYEQYF.

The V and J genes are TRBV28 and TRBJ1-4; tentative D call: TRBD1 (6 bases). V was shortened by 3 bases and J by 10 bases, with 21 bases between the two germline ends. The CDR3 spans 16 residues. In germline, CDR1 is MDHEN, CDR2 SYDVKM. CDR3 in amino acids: CASSFPQDRRGRKLFF. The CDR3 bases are TGTGCCAGCAGTTTCCCGCAAGACAGGCGGGGGAGAAAACTGTTTTTT.

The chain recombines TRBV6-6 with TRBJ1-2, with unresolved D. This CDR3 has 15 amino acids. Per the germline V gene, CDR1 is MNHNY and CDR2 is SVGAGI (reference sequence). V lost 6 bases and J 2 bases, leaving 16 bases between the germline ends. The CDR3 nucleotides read TGTGCCAGCAGGAAGGGAGCGGTCTTCAACTATGGCTACACCTTC. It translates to CASRKGAVFNYGYTF.

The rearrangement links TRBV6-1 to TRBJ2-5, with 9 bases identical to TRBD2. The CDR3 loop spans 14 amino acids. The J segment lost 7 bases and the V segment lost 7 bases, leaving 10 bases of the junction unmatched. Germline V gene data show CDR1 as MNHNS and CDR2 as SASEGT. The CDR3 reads CASKASGTSGTQYF. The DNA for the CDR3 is TGTGCCAGCAAGGCTAGCGGGACCTCAGGGACCCAGTACTTC.

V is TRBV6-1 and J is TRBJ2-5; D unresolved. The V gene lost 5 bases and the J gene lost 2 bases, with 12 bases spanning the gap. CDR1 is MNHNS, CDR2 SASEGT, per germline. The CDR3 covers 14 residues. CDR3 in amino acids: CASSSRTEQETQYF. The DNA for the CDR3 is TGTGCCAGCAGTTCCCGGACGGAGCAAGAGACCCAGTACTTC.

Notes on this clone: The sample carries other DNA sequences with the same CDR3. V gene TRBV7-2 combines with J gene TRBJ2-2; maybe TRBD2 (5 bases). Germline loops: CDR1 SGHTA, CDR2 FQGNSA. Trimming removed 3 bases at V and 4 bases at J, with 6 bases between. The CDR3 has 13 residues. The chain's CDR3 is CASSLRVTGELFF. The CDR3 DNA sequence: TGTGCCAGCAGCTTGAGGGTCACCGGGGAGCTGTTTTTT.

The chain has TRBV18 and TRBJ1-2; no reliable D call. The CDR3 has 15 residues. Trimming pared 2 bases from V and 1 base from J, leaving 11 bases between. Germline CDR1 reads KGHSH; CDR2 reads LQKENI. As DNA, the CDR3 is TGTGCCAGCTCACCAAAGGAGGGTCTTAACTATGGCTACACCTTC. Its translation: CASSPKEGLNYGYTF.

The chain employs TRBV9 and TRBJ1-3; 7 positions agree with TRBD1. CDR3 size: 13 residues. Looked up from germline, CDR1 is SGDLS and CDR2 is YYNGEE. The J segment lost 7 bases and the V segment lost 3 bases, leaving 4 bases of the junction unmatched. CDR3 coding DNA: TGTGCCAGCAGCGACAGGGGCGGGAACACCATATATTTT. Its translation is CASSDRGGNTIYF.

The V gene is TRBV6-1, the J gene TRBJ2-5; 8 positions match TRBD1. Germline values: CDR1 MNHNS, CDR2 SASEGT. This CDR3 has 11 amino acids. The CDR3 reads CAGQGRETQYF. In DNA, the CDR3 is TGTGCTGGACAGGGAAGAGAGACCCAGTACTTC.

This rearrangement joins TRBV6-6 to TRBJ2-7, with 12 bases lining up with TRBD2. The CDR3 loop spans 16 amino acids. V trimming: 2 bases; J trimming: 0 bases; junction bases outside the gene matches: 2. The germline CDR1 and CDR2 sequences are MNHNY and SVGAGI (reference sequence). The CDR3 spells CASSYMGLAGSYEQYF. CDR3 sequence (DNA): TGTGCCAGCAGTTACATGGGACTAGCGGGCTCCTACGAGCAGTACTTC.

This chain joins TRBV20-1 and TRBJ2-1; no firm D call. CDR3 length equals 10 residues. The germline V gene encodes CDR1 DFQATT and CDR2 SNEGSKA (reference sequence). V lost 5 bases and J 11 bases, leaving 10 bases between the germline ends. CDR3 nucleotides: TGCAGTGCTGGCCAGGAGAAGCAGTTCTTC. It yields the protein CSAGQEKQFF.

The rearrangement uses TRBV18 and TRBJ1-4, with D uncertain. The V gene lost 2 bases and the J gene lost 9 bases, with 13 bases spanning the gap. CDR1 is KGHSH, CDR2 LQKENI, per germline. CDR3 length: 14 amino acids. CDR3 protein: CASSPGSEMKKLFF. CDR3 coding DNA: TGTGCCAGCTCACCAGGGTCCGAGATGAAAAAACTGTTTTTT.